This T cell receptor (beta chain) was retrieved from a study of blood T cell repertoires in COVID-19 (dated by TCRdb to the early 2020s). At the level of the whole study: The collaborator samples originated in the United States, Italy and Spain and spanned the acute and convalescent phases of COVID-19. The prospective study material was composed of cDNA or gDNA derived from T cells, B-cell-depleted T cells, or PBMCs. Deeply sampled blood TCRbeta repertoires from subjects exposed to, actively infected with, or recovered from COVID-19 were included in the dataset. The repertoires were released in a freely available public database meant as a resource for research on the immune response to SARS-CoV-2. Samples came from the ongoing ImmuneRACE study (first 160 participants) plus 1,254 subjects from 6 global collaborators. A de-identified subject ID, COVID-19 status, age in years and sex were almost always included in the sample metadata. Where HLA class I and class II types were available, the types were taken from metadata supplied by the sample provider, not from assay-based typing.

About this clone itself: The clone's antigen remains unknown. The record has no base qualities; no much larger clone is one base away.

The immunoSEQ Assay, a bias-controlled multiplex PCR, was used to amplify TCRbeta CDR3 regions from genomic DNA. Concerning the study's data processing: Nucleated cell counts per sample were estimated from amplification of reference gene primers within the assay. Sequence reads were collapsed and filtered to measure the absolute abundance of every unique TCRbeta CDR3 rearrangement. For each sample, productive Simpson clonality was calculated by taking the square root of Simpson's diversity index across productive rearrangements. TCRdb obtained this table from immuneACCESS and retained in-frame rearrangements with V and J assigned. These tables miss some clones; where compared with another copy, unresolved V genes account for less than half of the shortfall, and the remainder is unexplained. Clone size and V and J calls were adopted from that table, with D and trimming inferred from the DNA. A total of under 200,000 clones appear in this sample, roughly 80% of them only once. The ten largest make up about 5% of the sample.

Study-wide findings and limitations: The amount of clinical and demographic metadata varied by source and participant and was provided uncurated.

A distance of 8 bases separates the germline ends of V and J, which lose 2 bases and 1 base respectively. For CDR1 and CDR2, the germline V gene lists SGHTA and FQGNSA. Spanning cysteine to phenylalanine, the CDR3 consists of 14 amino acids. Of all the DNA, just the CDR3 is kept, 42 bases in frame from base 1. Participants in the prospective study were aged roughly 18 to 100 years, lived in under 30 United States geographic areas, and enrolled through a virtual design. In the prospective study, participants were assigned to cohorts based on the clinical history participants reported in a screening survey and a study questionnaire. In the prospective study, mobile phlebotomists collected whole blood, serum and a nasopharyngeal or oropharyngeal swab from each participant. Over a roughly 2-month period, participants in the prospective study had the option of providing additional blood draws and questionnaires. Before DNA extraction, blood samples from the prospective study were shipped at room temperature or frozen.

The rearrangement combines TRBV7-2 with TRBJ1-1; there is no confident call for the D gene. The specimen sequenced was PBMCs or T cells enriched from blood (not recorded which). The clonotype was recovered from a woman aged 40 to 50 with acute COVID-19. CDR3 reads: CASSLLTKNTEAFF. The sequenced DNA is TGTGCCAGCAGCTTACTAACGAAGAACACTGAAGCTTTCTTT.